The 11 T cell receptor beta chains below all came from one sample that was sequenced in a study of early stage breast cancer tumors. This table comes from immunoSEQ multiplex PCR, and its TCRdb copy is limited to in-frame clones, with some not included. Here the sample spans about 51,000 clones, around 80% being singletons. The sample comprised blood. Receptors originate from a person aged 40-50 years with breast cancer.

The V call is TRBV5-1, the J call TRBJ2-7; 8 bases map to TRBD1. The CDR3 length is 16 residues. The germline CDR1 and CDR2 sequences are SGHRS and YFSETQ. The trim removed 4 bases at V and 4 bases at J, leaving 13 bases unmatched. CDR3 region: CASSQGTGSFEYEQYF. The CDR3 coding sequence is TGCGCCAGCAGCCAGGGGACAGGTTCCTTTGAGTACGAGCAGTACTTC.

The table lists this clone with a few counts. The chain couples TRBV9 to TRBJ2-2; perhaps TRBD1 as D (6 bases). This CDR3 has 17 amino acids. Germline-derived CDR1 and CDR2 are SGDLS and YYNGEE. Trimming removed 0 bases at V and 4 bases at J, with 16 bases between. CDR3 protein: CASSVVDSRSPTGELFF. CDR3 DNA sequence: TGTGCCAGCAGCGTAGTGGACAGCCGTAGTCCCACCGGGGAGCTGTTTTTT.

The J gene is TRBJ1-1, the V gene TRBV6-6, with D possibly TRBD1 on 6 matching bases. Trimming removed 2 bases from V and 6 bases from J, with 13 bases in between. The CDR3 extends over 14 amino acids. Germline CDR1 MNHNY, CDR2 SVGAGI (reference sequence). The CDR3: CASSYGRDIPEAFF. The CDR3 DNA reads TGTGCCAGCAGTTACGGAAGGGACATACCTGAAGCTTTCTTT.

V is TRBV30 and J is TRBJ2-5; D is undetermined. The CDR3 has 14 residues. Per the germline V gene, CDR1 is GTSNPN and CDR2 is SVGIG (reference sequence). V lost 0 bases, J lost 1 base, and 9 bases lay in between. The CDR3 loop is CAWSVRLTQETQYF. CDR3 coding DNA: TGTGCCTGGAGTGTTAGGTTGACCCAAGAGACCCAGTACTTC.

The chain combines TRBV6-1 with TRBJ2-5, with 7 bases identical to TRBD1. The CDR3 totals 15 residues. CDR1 is MNHNS, CDR2 SASEGT, per germline. V trimming: 6 bases; J trimming: 2 bases; junction bases outside the gene matches: 9. DNA of the CDR3: TGTGCCAGCAGAAGACAGGGACAAAAGCAAGAGACCCAGTACTTC. It codes for CASRRQGQKQETQYF.

This clone has only one observation. The rearrangement joins TRBV4-1 to TRBJ2-1; the D is unclear. The CDR3 contains 17 residues. V was cut by 0 bases and J by 6 bases, with 18 bases left in between. In germline, CDR1 is MGHRA, CDR2 YSYEKL. CDR3 coding DNA: TGCGCCAGCAGCCAAGATTATCAGCCGTACCCGTTCAATGAGCAGTTCTTC. Translation: CASSQDYQPYPFNEQFF.

V and J are TRBV5-6 and TRBJ2-1; 9 bases agree with TRBD2. CDR1 SGHDT and CDR2 YYEEEE come from the germline V gene. V lost 3 bases, J lost 8 bases, and 9 bases stayed unmatched. This CDR3 has 15 residues. The CDR3 DNA reads as TGTGCCAGCAGCTCTAGGACGGGACTAGCCTATGAGCAGTTCTTC. This gives the protein CASSSRTGLAYEQFF. The variable domain in full, with the rest retrieved from reference TRBV5-6 and TRBJ2-1, is DAGVTQSPTHLIKTRGQQVTLRCSPKSGHDTVSWYQQALGQGPQFIFQYYEEEERQRGNFPDRFSGHQFPNYSSELNVNALLLGDSALYLCASSSRTGLAYEQFFGPGTRLTVL.

The chain has TRBV29-1 and TRBJ2-5; TRBD2 aligns across 7 bases. V lost 7 bases and J lost 5; bases outside the gene matches: 1. Germline CDR1 and CDR2: SQVTM and ANQGSEA. The CDR3 has 10 amino acids. CDR3 nucleotides: TGCAGCGGGGGGGGTGAGACCCAGTACTTC. It encodes CSGGGETQYF.

The V and J genes are TRBV6-6 and TRBJ2-7, with 12 positions matching TRBD2. Germline CDR1 is MNHNY and CDR2 is SVGAGI (reference sequence). CDR3 length: 16 residues. Germline trimming cut 10 bases from V and 2 bases from J; bases unmatched to any gene: 12. CDR3 bases: TGTGCCACTTATACCATGGGACTAGCGGGTCCCTACGAGCAGTACTTC. Protein product: CATYTMGLAGPYEQYF.

The rearrangement links TRBV6-5 to TRBJ1-5; maybe TRBD1 (5 bases). Germline V gene data show CDR1 as MNHEY and CDR2 as SVGAGI. This CDR3 region has 14 residues. The ends were cut back, 5 bases at V and 9 bases at J, with 17 bases in the middle. CDR3: CASSPSTDNWPQHF. DNA of the CDR3: TGTGCCAGCAGTCCCTCGACGGACAACTGGCCCCAGCATTTT.

In this sample, this clone turned up once. The chain joins TRBV6-6 to TRBJ2-7, with D perhaps TRBD2 (5 bases). The length of the CDR3 is 13 residues. Trimming took off 8 bases at V and 0 bases at J, with 11 bases between the two ends. Germline lookup yields CDR1 MNHNY and CDR2 SVGAGI (reference sequence). CDR3 sequence: CASRAGPSYEQYF. The CDR3 DNA reads as TGTGCCAGCCGGGCGGGCCCCTCCTACGAGCAGTACTTC.